What follows are 18 T cell receptor beta chains derived from one specimen sequenced in a study of blood T cell repertoires in COVID-19. The repertoire was sequenced with immunoSEQ multiplex PCR; TCRdb's copy has only in-frame clones and lacks some. The top ten clones hold less than 4% of a sample with about 170,000 clones, over 70% of them seen once. Input material: PBMCs or T cells enriched from blood (not recorded which). The receptors here all came from a woman between 50 and 59 years old in a cohort exposed to, infected with or recovered from COVID-19 (not recorded which).

The genes are TRBV27 and TRBJ2-1, with 8 bases fitting TRBD1. Trimming removed 3 bases from V and 2 bases from J; junction bases left unmatched: 6. The CDR3 consists of 16 residues. Germline V gene data show CDR1 as MNHEY and CDR2 as SMNVEV (reference sequence). Here the CDR3 reads CASSLESRGPYNEQFF. The CDR3 DNA sequence: TGTGCCAGCAGTTTGGAGTCCAGGGGGCCCTACAATGAGCAGTTCTTC.

The chain uses TRBV20-1 and TRBJ1-2; 8 nucleotides agree with TRBD1. J was trimmed by 4 bases and V by 5 bases; bases with no gene match: 0. Germline CDR1 DFQATT, CDR2 SNEGSKA (reference sequence). The CDR3 runs 11 residues. In nucleotides, the CDR3 is TGCAGTGCTGGACAGGGCTATGGCTACACCTTC. It encodes CSAGQGYGYTF.

This rearrangement joins TRBV7-2 to TRBJ2-3, with 12 bases lining up with TRBD2. V shed 4 bases and J 4 bases; nucleotides not matched to a gene: 12. CDR3 size: 18 residues. Germline V CDR1 and CDR2: SGHTA, FQGNSA. CDR3 loop: CASSSGRGGLAGADTQYF. The DNA of the CDR3 is TGTGCCAGCAGCTCGGGTAGGGGGGGACTAGCGGGCGCAGATACGCAGTATTTT.

The genes are TRBV7-6 and TRBJ2-7; 8 bases are shared with TRBD1. Losses at the gene ends were 5 bases for V and 4 bases for J; bases not matched to a gene: 10. Germline-derived CDR1 and CDR2 are SGHVS and FNYEAQ. The length of the CDR3 is 15 residues. The DNA for the CDR3 is TGTGCCAGCAGCGCCCAGGACAGGGTAAGGTACGAGCAGTACTTC. This translates into CASSAQDRVRYEQYF.

This clone was observed a few times. The chain has TRBV11-2 and TRBJ1-2; no reliable D call. Deletions cut 5 bases from V and 7 bases from J, with 14 bases between. In germline, CDR1 is SGHAT, CDR2 FQNNGV. This CDR3 has 13 amino acids. In DNA, the CDR3 is TGTGCCAGCAGCCCTAGGTCAATGTCTGGCTACACCTTC. This encodes CASSPRSMSGYTF.

This sequence joins TRBV2 and TRBJ2-3; tentative D call: TRBD1 (5 bases). The CDR3 has 13 residues. Germline V gives CDR1 SNHLY, CDR2 FYNNEI. V shed 6 bases and J shed 2 bases, with 9 bases lying between them. The CDR3 DNA is TGTGCCAGCAGAGCGACAGTCACAGATACGCAGTATTTT. It encodes CASRATVTDTQYF.

The rearrangement links TRBV27 to TRBJ2-2, with 7 bases fitting TRBD1. This CDR3 is built from 15 residues. J lost 4 bases, V lost 5 bases, and 7 bases had no gene match. In germline, CDR1 is MNHEY, CDR2 SMNVEV (reference sequence). The CDR3 reads CASSATGPSTGELFF. The CDR3 DNA reads TGTGCCAGCAGTGCGACAGGGCCCAGCACCGGGGAGCTGTTTTTT.

The chain recombines TRBV3-1 (or the pseudogene TRBV3-2) with TRBJ1-3, with 7 bases lining up with TRBD1. Per the germline V gene, CDR1 is LGHDT and CDR2 is YNNKEL (reference sequence). There are 15 residues in the CDR3. The junction had 4 bases not matched to a gene; V was cut back by 1 base and J by 4 bases. CDR3 nucleotides: TGTGCCAGCAGCCAAGTTGCCAGGGGGGGAAACACCATATATTTT. It encodes CASSQVARGGNTIYF.

The chain recombines TRBV5-1 with TRBJ1-1; D gene unclear. The CDR3 consists of 17 residues. Germline lookup yields CDR1 SGHRS and CDR2 YFSETQ. The V and J ends lost 4 bases and 1 base respectively, with 20 bases between them. This chain's CDR3 is CASSQSIIGSENTEAFF. CDR3 sequence (DNA): TGCGCCAGCAGCCAATCGATCATCGGGTCAGAGAACACTGAAGCTTTCTTT.

The rearrangement links TRBV28 to TRBJ1-6; 9 bases line up with TRBD1. Germline assignment: CDR1 MDHEN and CDR2 SYDVKM. V gave up 6 bases and J gave up 14 bases; unmatched junction bases: 11. CDR3 size: 14 residues. The DNA of the CDR3 is TGTGCCAGCAGAGCTCCGGGACAGGGCATCACCCTCCACTTT. It specifies CASRAPGQGITLHF.

CDR3 residues: CASSAQGFATEAFF. The CDR3 DNA sequence: TGTGCCAGCAGCGCGCAGGGGTTCGCCACTGAAGCTTTCTTT. The chain uses TRBV7-2 and TRBJ1-1, with D possibly matching TRBD1 (6 bases). Germline loops: CDR1 SGHTA, CDR2 FQGNSA. The CDR3 contains 14 residues. V lost 5 bases, J lost 4 bases, and 14 bases lay in between.

The genes are TRBV4-1 and TRBJ2-3, with a tentative D call TRBD2 (7 bases). There are 17 residues in the CDR3. The germline CDR1 and CDR2 sequences are MGHRA and YSYEKL. The V end was cut by 2 bases, the J end by 4 bases, with 19 bases between. The CDR3 sequence: CASSQLSRGGGADTQYF. CDR3 nucleotides: TGCGCCAGCAGCCAACTCTCGAGGGGGGGCGGGGCAGATACGCAGTATTTT.

CDR3 in amino acids: CASSSRVAGGPYNEQFF. CDR3 nucleotide sequence: TGTGCCAGCAGCTCCCGGGTAGCGGGAGGGCCGTACAATGAGCAGTTCTTC. The rearrangement uses TRBV7-3 and TRBJ2-1; 11 bases align to TRBD2. V was pared by 4 bases and J by 4 bases, with 9 bases of the junction left unmatched. The CDR3 is made up of 17 amino acids. CDR1 and CDR2 (germline): SGHTA, FQGTGA.

This sequence joins TRBV18 and TRBJ1-1; D is uncertain. Germline loops: CDR1 KGHSH, CDR2 LQKENI. V was clipped by 0 bases and J by 4 bases, with 12 bases between them. The CDR3 totals 15 residues. DNA of the CDR3: TGTGCCAGCTCACCACCGTCACTCCGGAGCACTGAAGCTTTCTTT. Translated: CASSPPSLRSTEAFF.

The chain employs TRBV7-2 and TRBJ1-5; 7 nucleotides line up with TRBD1. This CDR3 has 15 amino acids. CDR1 is SGHTA, CDR2 FQGNSA, per germline. V was clipped by 5 bases and J by 2 bases; unmatched bases: 6. For the CDR3, the DNA is TGTGCCAGCAGCCTATGGGACAGACGCAATCAGCCCCAGCATTTT. Its translation: CASSLWDRRNQPQHF.

This chain joins TRBV5-8 and TRBJ2-1; 8 bases map to TRBD2. Trimming took 0 bases from V and 5 from J; bases not matched to a gene: 4. CDR3 size: 15 residues. Germline V gives CDR1 SGHTS, CDR2 YDEGEE. The CDR3 DNA sequence: TGTGCCAGCAGCTTGGGTCTAGCGGGCCACAATGAGCAGTTCTTC. This codes for CASSLGLAGHNEQFF.

The chain couples TRBV19 to TRBJ1-1, with D possibly being TRBD1 (6 bases). The germline V gene has CDR1 LNHDA and CDR2 SQIVND (reference sequence). CDR3 length equals 14 residues. V dropped 7 bases and J dropped 1 base, with 13 bases sitting between them. The CDR3 sequence is CASKGSQGNTEAFF. CDR3 bases: TGTGCCAGTAAGGGGTCACAGGGGAACACTGAAGCTTTCTTT.

The V gene is TRBV3-1 (or the pseudogene TRBV3-2), the J gene TRBJ2-7, with 8 bases that match TRBD1. In germline, CDR1 is LGHDT, CDR2 YNNKEL (reference sequence). The CDR3 totals 14 residues. V trimming: 4 bases; J trimming: 2 bases; junction bases outside the gene matches: 4. CDR3 loop: CASSLDRVPYEQYF. The CDR3 DNA sequence: TGTGCCAGCAGCCTGGACAGGGTACCCTACGAGCAGTACTTC.